The subject of this entry is one TCR beta chain. Antigen: not known. Per the original methods: From ImmunoSEQ came sequences covering only the junction and carrying no quality scores, so filtering differed. Only in-frame clones appear in the TCRdb table, and some are missing; sequencing was by immunoSEQ multiplex PCR. Clone size and the V and J calls come from that table; the DNA yielded D and trimming. The table includes about 730,000 clones, 55% to 80% detected once. This sample is drawn from a study of shared clonotypes between healthy human individuals. Whole-study findings and limits: Blood alone was sampled, and tissue repertoires likely differ.

Germline CDR1 reads SGHTA; CDR2 reads FQGNSA. Between the trimmed V and J ends, which lost 1 base and 11 bases, there was a span of 7 bases. The CDR3 is 11 residues long. This clonotype was sampled from a woman aged 25 to 39 in good health. Sequenced material: memory CD4+ T cells sorted from blood. Regarding subset: CD45RA-negative fraction. V is TRBV7-2 and J is TRBJ2-3; D is uncertain. The CDR3 nucleotides read TGTGCCAGCAGCTTAGAGAGGAAGCAGTATTTT. It translates to CASSLERKQYF.